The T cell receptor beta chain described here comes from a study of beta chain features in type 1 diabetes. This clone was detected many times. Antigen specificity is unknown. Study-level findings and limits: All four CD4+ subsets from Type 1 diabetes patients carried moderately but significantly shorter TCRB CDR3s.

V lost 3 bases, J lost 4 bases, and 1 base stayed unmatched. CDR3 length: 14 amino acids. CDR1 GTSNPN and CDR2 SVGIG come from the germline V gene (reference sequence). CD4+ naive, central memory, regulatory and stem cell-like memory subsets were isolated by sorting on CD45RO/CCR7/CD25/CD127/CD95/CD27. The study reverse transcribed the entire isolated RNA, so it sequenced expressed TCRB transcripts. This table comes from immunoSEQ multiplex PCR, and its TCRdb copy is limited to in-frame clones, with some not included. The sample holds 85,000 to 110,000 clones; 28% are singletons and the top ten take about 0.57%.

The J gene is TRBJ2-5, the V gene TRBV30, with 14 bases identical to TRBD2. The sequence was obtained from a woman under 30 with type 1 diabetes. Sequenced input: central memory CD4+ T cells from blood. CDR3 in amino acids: CAWSGLAGGETQYF. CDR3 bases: TGTGCCTGGAGCGGACTAGCGGGAGGAGAGACCCAGTACTTC.